The text below deals with one TCR beta chain. Its specificity is unknown. This sample is drawn from a study of cytomegalovirus exposure and HLA in healthy donors. Healthy bone marrow donors supplied every sample. Findings and caveats of the study: A later analysis revealed that TCR association rates differed between HLA loci, peaking at DRB1 and bottoming out at HLA-C.

Trimming cost V 3 bases and J 4 bases; bases outside gene matches: 8. CDR3 length: 15 residues. Germline CDR1 SGHAT, CDR2 FQNNGV. PCR used 60 Vbeta primers and 13 Jbeta primers. Only in-frame clones appear in the TCRdb table, and some are missing; sequencing was by immunoSEQ multiplex PCR. The repertoire holds about 100,000 clones, with 75% as singletons. The source material was PBMCs. This sequence was found in a man aged 50 to 59 in good health and CMV-seronegative. The chain employs TRBV11-2 and TRBJ1-2; TRBD1 aligns across 7 bases. Written as DNA, the CDR3 is TGTGCCAGCAGCTTGTCACAGGGGCCCGCCTATGGCTACACCTTC. It is translated as CASSLSQGPAYGYTF.